This T cell receptor (beta chain) was sequenced in a study of T-cell reconstitution after alpha-beta-depleted transplantation in children. As concerns this clonotype: The antigen is unknown.

Preparation of the TCRbeta library used unique molecular identifiers. Each CDR3 protein gets one entry after TCRdb re-called the PCR reads with MiXCR. The table has a few hundred thousand distinct CDR3 sequences, roughly 27% seen once. Overall study results and limits: Recipient T cells and thymic progenitors that survived were the source of the high TCRbeta diversity seen at day 60 in some patients.

The CDR3 is 13 amino acids. The V and J ends lost 1 base and 8 bases respectively, with 8 bases between them. Per germline, CDR1 SGHTA and CDR2 FQGNSA. This sequence was found in a boy under two years old with Wiskott-Aldrich syndrome, due to receive a stem cell transplant. The material was PBMCs, obtained before TCRalphabeta/CD19-depleted stem cell transplant. The V and J genes are TRBV7-2 and TRBJ2-2; D is undetermined. In nucleotides, the CDR3 is TGTGCCAGCAGCTTAGAAGTGGTAGGGGAGCTGTTTTTT. This codes for CASSLEVVGELFF.